Sequencing of this T cell receptor beta chain was carried out in a study of blood T cell repertoires in COVID-19 (dated by TCRdb to about 2020). Describing the broader study: The collaborator samples originated in the United States, Italy and Spain and spanned the acute and convalescent phases of COVID-19. The prospective study material was composed of cDNA or gDNA derived from T cells, B-cell-depleted T cells, or PBMCs. Deeply sampled blood TCRbeta repertoires from subjects exposed to, actively infected with, or recovered from COVID-19 were included in the dataset. The repertoires were made available in a free public database intended to serve as a resource for research on the immune response to SARS-CoV-2. Samples came from the ongoing ImmuneRACE study (first 160 participants) plus 1,254 subjects from 6 global collaborators. The sample metadata nearly always contained a de-identified subject ID, COVID-19 status, age in years and sex. Where HLA class I and class II types were available, the types were taken from metadata supplied by the sample provider, not from assay-based typing.

TCRbeta CDR3 regions were amplified from genomic DNA using the immunoSEQ Assay, a bias-controlled multiplex PCR. The published analysis was carried out like this. The number of nucleated cells in each sample was estimated from the amplification of reference gene primers within the assay. To quantify the absolute abundance of each unique TCRbeta CDR3 rearrangement, sequence reads were collapsed and filtered. Productive Simpson clonality was computed per sample as the square root of Simpson's diversity index over productive rearrangements. In TCRdb, the immuneACCESS table is reduced to in-frame sequences with V and J assigned. These tables do not hold every clone; where another copy was compared, an unresolved V gene accounts for under half, and the others remain unexplained. The V and J calls and clone size were taken over from that table, and D and trimming were inferred from the DNA. This sample is represented by some 220,000 clones; approximately 85% of them were singletons. In total, the top ten clones hold approximately 5.1% of the sample.

General conclusions and limits of the study: The amount of clinical and demographic metadata varied by source and participant and was provided uncurated.

One collaborating source in Seattle enrolled patients while the patients were actively infected and followed the patients over time throughout the course of disease. Whole blood was collected in K2EDTA tubes by collaborating institutions according to the institutions' own protocols. For TCRbeta analysis, collaborators shipped samples as frozen whole blood, isolated PBMCs, or DNA extracted from either of those sample types. Relative to germline, V is 1 base shorter and J is 0 bases shorter, with 9 bases between their ends. Taken from cysteine to phenylalanine, the CDR3 has 16 residues. Just CDR3 DNA is preserved here, 48 bases in frame from base 1. The germline V gene encodes CDR1 LGHDT and CDR2 YNNKEL (reference sequence). Concerning this clone itself: Which antigen it targets is not known. No base quality values were provided; no much bigger clone lies one nucleotide off. Other nucleotide sequences from this sample produce the same CDR3.

Sequences were obtained from peripheral blood. The V gene is TRBV3-1 (or the pseudogene TRBV3-2) and the J gene is TRBJ2-2, with the identity of the D gene unclear. The sequence derives from a man in his forties or fifties with COVID-19, enrolled during active disease. The DNA is TGTGCCAGCAGCCAAGTATTACTTTCGAACACCGGGGAGCTGTTTTTT. Its protein is CASSQVLLSNTGELFF.